In its sample, the clone carrying this TCR beta chain was seen many times. The target antigen is unknown. Using unique molecular identifiers, the investigators prepared the TCRbeta library. Each CDR3 protein gets one entry after TCRdb re-called the PCR reads with MiXCR. The data contain hundreds of thousands of distinct CDR3 sequences, 11% of them singletons. This sample is drawn from a study of T-cell reconstitution after alpha-beta-depleted transplantation in children. Broader study findings: Surviving thymic progenitors and recipient T cells were the source of high TCRbeta diversity at day 60 in some patients. Newly produced T cells mostly provided counts and TCRbeta diversity after one year, as hyperexpanded clones declined.

The CDR3 is 19 residues long. The V and J ends lost 0 bases and 2 bases, in that order; junction bases with no gene match: 17. The germline CDR1 and CDR2 sequences are DFQATT and SNEGSKA (reference sequence). This sequence joins TRBV20-1 and TRBJ2-7; 9 bases map to TRBD2. The origin of this receptor is a male patient aged 2 to 10 who had a stem cell transplant for chronic granulomatous disease, so the T cells may come from the graft donor. The material sequenced was peripheral blood, taken 180 days after TCRalphabeta/CD19-depleted stem cell transplant. In nucleotides, the CDR3 is TGCAGTGCTAGAGATTTTTCTGGGGTAGCGGGAGCCTCCACCTACGAGCAGTACTTC. Encoded protein: CSARDFSGVAGASTYEQYF.